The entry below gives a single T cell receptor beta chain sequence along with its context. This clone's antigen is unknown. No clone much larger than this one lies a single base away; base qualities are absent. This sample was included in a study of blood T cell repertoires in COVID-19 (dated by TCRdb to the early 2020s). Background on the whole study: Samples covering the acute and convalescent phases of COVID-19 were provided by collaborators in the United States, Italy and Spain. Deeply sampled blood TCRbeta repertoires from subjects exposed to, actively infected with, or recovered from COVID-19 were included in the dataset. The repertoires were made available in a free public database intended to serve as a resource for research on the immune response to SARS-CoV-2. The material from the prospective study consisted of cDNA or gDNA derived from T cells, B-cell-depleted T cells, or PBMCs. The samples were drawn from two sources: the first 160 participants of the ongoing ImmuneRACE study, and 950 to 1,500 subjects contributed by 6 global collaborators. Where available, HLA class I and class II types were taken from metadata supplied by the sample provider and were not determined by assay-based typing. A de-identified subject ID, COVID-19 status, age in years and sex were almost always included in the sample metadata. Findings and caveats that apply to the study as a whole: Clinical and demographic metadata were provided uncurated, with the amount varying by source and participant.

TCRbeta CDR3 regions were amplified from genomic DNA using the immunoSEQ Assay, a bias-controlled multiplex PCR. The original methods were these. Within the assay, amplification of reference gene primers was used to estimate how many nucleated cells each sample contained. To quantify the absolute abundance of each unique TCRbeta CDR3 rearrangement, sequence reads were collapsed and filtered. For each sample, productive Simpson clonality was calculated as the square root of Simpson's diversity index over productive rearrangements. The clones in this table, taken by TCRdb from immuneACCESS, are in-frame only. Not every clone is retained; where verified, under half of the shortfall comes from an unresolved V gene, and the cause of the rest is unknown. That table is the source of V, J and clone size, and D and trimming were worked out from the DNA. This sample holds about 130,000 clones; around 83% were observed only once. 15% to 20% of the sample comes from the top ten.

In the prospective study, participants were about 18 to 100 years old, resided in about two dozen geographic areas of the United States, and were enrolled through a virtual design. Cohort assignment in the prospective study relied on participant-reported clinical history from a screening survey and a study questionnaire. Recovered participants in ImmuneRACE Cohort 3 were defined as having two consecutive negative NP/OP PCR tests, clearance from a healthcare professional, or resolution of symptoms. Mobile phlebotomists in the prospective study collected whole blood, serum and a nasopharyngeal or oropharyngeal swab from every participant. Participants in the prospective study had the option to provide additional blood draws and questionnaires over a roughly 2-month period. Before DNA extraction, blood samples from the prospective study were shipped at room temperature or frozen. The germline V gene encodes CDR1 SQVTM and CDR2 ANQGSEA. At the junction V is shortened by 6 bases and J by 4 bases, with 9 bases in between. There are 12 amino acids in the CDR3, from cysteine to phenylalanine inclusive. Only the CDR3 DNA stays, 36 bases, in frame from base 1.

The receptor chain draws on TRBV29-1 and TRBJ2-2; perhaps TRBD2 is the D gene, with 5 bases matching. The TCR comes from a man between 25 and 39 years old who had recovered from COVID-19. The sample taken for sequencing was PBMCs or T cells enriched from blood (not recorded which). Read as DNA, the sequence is TGCAGCGTCGATGAGGGCACCGGGGAGCTGTTTTTT. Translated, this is CSVDEGTGELFF.